In its sample, the clone carrying this T cell receptor (beta chain) was seen many times. Its antigen is not known. The data belong to a study of T cells after yellow fever vaccination. Points from the study as a whole: Reappearing after the booster were most of the clones from primary vaccination (less than 98% CD4, 88% CD8). Some clonotypes were seen in both the CD4 and the CD8 compartments. These made up a small share and likely arose from convergent recombination.

Researchers made TCR cDNA using 5'RACE template switching, and this step added a universal primer site and UMIs. TCRdb independently ran MiXCR on the 5' RACE reads; one entry per CDR3 protein. The sample contains some 70,000 distinct CDR3 sequences, approximately 7% of which appear only once. CDR1 is MNHEY, CDR2 SVGEGT, per germline. This CDR3 region has 14 residues. V was clipped by 2 bases and J by 1 base, with 8 bases between them. The sequence was collected from a man aged 18 to 30 who received the YFV17D yellow fever vaccine. Specimen: CD8+ T cells sorted from PBMCs, collected 45 days after the first yellow fever vaccination. The rearrangement links TRBV6-2 or TRBV6-3 to TRBJ1-1; D is unclear. The DNA for the CDR3 is TGTGCCAGCAGTTACCGTTGGGAGAACACTGAAGCTTTCTTT. Translation: CASSYRWENTEAFF.